These 16 T cell receptor beta chains share one sample of origin, sequenced in a study of T cell responses to AZD1222 COVID-19 vaccine. Sequenced by immunoSEQ multiplex PCR; TCRdb stores in-frame clones only, minus some. The sample records around 140,000 clones, around 91% being singletons. Here the sequenced sample was peripheral blood, taken on day 0 of AZD1222 vaccination. The source of these receptors is an adult in good health.

This rearrangement joins TRBV19 to TRBJ1-3, with D uncertain. Germline lookup yields CDR1 LNHDA and CDR2 SQIVND (reference sequence). V was shortened by 2 bases and J by 1 base, with 12 bases between the two germline ends. The CDR3 totals 16 residues. CDR3 protein: CASSIRRALSGNTIYF. CDR3 sequence (DNA): TGTGCCAGTAGTATAAGAAGGGCGTTATCTGGAAACACCATATATTTT.

This clone occurred a few times. The CDR3 DNA is TGTGCCAGTAGCAGGGTATCCAGCAATCAGCCCCAGCATTTT. This translates into CASSRVSSNQPQHF. The chain carries TRBV19 and TRBJ1-5; a weak D match, TRBD1 (5 bases). This CDR3 region has 14 residues. Germline values: CDR1 LNHDA, CDR2 SQIVND (reference sequence). V was cut by 6 bases and J by 1 base, with 10 bases left in between.

Only one count was recorded for this clone. J is TRBJ1-2 and V is TRBV15; 8 bases align to TRBD1. This CDR3 is 15 amino acids long. Germline V lookup: CDR1 LNHNV, CDR2 YYDKDF (reference sequence). The V and J ends lost 3 bases and 0 bases, in that order; junction bases with no gene match: 3. CDR3 nucleotide sequence: TGTGCCACCAGCAGTGAGACAGGGGCTAACTATGGCTACACCTTC. Protein sequence: CATSSETGANYGYTF.

About this clone itself: Other DNA sequences in the sample encode the same CDR3. J is TRBJ2-5 and V is TRBV19; D not certain. The CDR3 contains 12 residues. CDR1 and CDR2 from the germline V gene are LNHDA and SQIVND (reference sequence). The V and J ends lost 6 bases and 4 bases respectively, with 9 bases between them. CDR3 region: CASRQAGETQYF. The CDR3 nucleotides are TGTGCCAGTAGGCAGGCTGGAGAGACCCAGTACTTC. Together with reference TRBV19 and TRBJ2-5, the CDR3 gives the full variable domain: DGGITQSPKYLFRKEGQNVTLSCEQNLNHDAMYWYRQDPGQGLRLIYYSQIVNDFQKGDIAEGYSVSREKKESFPLTVTSAQKNPTAFYLCASRQAGETQYFGPGTRLLVL.

V is TRBV6-5 and J is TRBJ2-3; D assignment may be TRBD1 or TRBD2 (6 bases each). This CDR3 spans 14 amino acids. Trimming cost V 5 bases and J 3 bases, with 12 bases left between them. The germline gives CDR1 MNHEY, CDR2 SVGAGI. DNA for the CDR3: TGTGCCAGCAGTAACAGGGAGGCAACAGATACGCAGTATTTT. It yields the protein CASSNREATDTQYF.

The chain is built from TRBV19 and TRBJ2-2; TRBD2 is a possible D gene (6 bases). V lost 6 bases, J lost 4 bases, and 15 bases lay in between. Germline V gives CDR1 LNHDA, CDR2 SQIVND (reference sequence). The CDR3 length is 15 residues. The CDR3 reads CASRETRQATGELFF. DNA of the CDR3: TGTGCCAGTAGGGAGACTAGGCAGGCCACCGGGGAGCTGTTTTTT.

J is TRBJ2-1 and V is TRBV27; 13 positions match TRBD2. Germline V gene data show CDR1 as MNHEY and CDR2 as SMNVEV (reference sequence). V was clipped by 6 bases and J by 10 bases; unmatched bases: 6. CDR3 size: 14 residues. The CDR3 region has the DNA TGTGCCAGCAGGGGACTAGCGGGAAGTCGGGAGCAGTTCTTC. This codes for CASRGLAGSREQFF.

J is TRBJ2-3 and V is TRBV6-1; TRBD1 agrees at 9 bases. The CDR3 extends over 15 amino acids. V dropped 2 bases and J dropped 6; count of bases not matched to a gene: 6. Germline V gives CDR1 MNHNS, CDR2 SASEGT. The CDR3 is CASSEYGTGPDTQYF. CDR3 nucleotide sequence: TGTGCCAGCAGTGAATATGGGACAGGGCCCGATACGCAGTATTTT.

The chain joins TRBV2 to TRBJ2-3; 12 nucleotides align to TRBD2. The V and J ends lost 6 bases and 3 bases, in that order; junction bases with no gene match: 4. The CDR3 sequence is 15 residues long. Germline V gives CDR1 SNHLY, CDR2 FYNNEI. The CDR3: CASRRLAGVTDTQYF. The CDR3 nucleotides read TGTGCCAGCAGGAGACTAGCGGGAGTTACAGATACGCAGTATTTT.

V gene TRBV20-1 combines with J gene TRBJ1-1; no clear D gene. Trimming shortened V by 3 bases and J by 1 base, and 12 bases separated the two germline ends. CDR1 and CDR2 from the germline V gene are DFQATT and SNEGSKA (reference sequence). The CDR3 is 14 amino acids. CDR3 nucleotide sequence: TGCAGTGCTAGTGAAGTGGTGTCGAACACTGAAGCTTTCTTT. As protein: CSASEVVSNTEAFF.

This chain joins TRBV2 and TRBJ2-3; 9 bases align to TRBD2. Germline CDR1 SNHLY, CDR2 FYNNEI. The ends lost 5 bases at V and 2 bases at J; junction bases unmatched: 11. CDR3 length: 17 residues. The CDR3: CASSLLAGSGTTDTQYF. CDR3 nucleotides: TGTGCCAGCAGTCTACTAGCGGGTTCGGGTACCACAGATACGCAGTATTTT.

In nucleotides, the CDR3 is TGTGCCAGCAGCCGGACAGGGGGCTTCATAGCTTTCTTT. It is translated as CASSRTGGFIAFF. The chain uses TRBV14 and TRBJ1-1, with 11 positions matching TRBD1. Germline CDR1 is SGHDN and CDR2 is FVKESK. This CDR3 region has 13 residues. V lost 4 bases to trimming and J lost 10 bases; unmatched junction nucleotides: 5.

Only a few counts were recorded for this clone. This rearrangement joins TRBV9 to TRBJ2-7, with 9 positions matching TRBD2. This CDR3 has 14 amino acids. Germline V gene lookup returns CDR1 SGDLS and CDR2 YYNGEE. J was trimmed by 5 bases and V by 4 bases; bases with no gene match: 7. The DNA of the CDR3 is TGTGCCAGCAGCTATAGCGGGGGAGCGGACGAGCAGTACTTC. This translates into CASSYSGGADEQYF.

The chain has TRBV10-3 and TRBJ1-1; unclear D gene. There are 14 residues in the CDR3. Trimming stripped 2 bases from V and 4 bases from J, with 11 bases between. Germline assignment: CDR1 ENHRY and CDR2 SYGVKD. The CDR3 is CAISEAPGGTEAFF. Here the CDR3 DNA reads TGTGCCATCAGTGAGGCCCCGGGCGGCACTGAAGCTTTCTTT.

V usage is TRBV6-5 and J usage is TRBJ1-5; possible D gene TRBD1, 6 bases. This CDR3 has 15 amino acids. Germline CDR1 MNHEY, CDR2 SVGAGI. V was clipped by 8 bases and J by 1 base, with 15 bases between them. DNA of the CDR3: TGTGCCAGCGGTCCCGGGGGGCTGAGCAATCAGCCCCAGCATTTT. It is translated as CASGPGGLSNQPQHF.

Only a few counts were recorded for this clone. The chain carries TRBV9 and TRBJ2-3; 9 positions match TRBD1. The CDR3 sequence is 17 residues long. Germline assignment: CDR1 SGDLS and CDR2 YYNGEE. Losses at the gene ends were 4 bases for V and 4 bases for J; bases not matched to a gene: 13. As DNA, the CDR3 is TGTGCCAGCAGCACAGGTCCCGGGACAGGGTGGGCAGATACGCAGTATTTT. Translation: CASSTGPGTGWADTQYF.